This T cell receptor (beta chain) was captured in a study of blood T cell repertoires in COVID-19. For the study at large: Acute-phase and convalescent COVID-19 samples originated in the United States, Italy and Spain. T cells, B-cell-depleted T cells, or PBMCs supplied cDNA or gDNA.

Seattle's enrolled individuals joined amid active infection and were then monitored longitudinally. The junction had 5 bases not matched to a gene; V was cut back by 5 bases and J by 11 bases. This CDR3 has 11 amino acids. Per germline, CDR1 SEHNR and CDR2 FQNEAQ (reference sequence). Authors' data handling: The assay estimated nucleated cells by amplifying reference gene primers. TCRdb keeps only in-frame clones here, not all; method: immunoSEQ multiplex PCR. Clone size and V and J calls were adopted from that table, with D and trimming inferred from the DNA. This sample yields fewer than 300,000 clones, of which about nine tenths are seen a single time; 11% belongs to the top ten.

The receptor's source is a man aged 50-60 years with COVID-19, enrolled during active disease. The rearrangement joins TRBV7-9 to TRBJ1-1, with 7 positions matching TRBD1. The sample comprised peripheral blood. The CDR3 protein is CASSQGDLAFF. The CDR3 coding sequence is TGTGCCAGCAGCCAGGGGGATTTGGCTTTCTTT. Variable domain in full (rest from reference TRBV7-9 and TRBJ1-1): DTGVSQNPRHKITKRGQNVTFRCDPISEHNRLYWYRQTLGQGPEFLTYFQNEAQLEKSRLLSDRFSAERPKGSFSTLEIQRTEQGDSAMYLCASSQGDLAFFGQGTRLTVV.